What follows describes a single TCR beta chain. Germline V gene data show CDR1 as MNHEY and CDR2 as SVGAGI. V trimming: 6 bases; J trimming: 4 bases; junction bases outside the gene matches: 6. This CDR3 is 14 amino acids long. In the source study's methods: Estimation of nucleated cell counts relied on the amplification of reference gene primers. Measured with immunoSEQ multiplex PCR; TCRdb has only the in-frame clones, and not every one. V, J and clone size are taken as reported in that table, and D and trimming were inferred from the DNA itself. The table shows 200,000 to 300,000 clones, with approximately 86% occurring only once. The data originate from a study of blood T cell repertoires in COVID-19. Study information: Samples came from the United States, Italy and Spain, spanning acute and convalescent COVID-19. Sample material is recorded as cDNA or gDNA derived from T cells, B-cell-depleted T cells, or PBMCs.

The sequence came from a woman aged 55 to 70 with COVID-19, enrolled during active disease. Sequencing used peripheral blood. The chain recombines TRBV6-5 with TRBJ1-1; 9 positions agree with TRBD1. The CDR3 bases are TGTGCCAGCAGACCGACAGGGGGGAGCACTGAAGCTTTCTTT. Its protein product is CASRPTGGSTEAFF.